These 28 T cell receptor beta chains were all obtained from the same sample, sequenced in a study of monozygotic twins with inflammatory bowel disease. After re-calling the 5' RACE reads, TCRdb lists one entry per CDR3 protein, DNA absent. This sample lists tens of thousands of distinct CDR3 sequences; its ten largest clones have around 7%. Input material: blood. These receptors all stem from a human donor with ulcerative colitis or Crohn's disease, or a healthy co-twin of an affected twin (not recorded which).

V is TRBV7-8 and J is TRBJ1-4. The length of the CDR3 is 15 residues. Germline-derived CDR1 and CDR2 are SGHVS and FQNEAQ. The CDR3 sequence is CASSLDTVPIEKLFF.

V usage is TRBV7-9 and J usage is TRBJ2-3; the D call of TRBD2 rests on TCRdb alone, since no DNA is present to check it. CDR3 length equals 15 residues. Germline CDR1 SEHNR, CDR2 FQNEAQ (reference sequence). The CDR3 loop is CASFLLLADTDTQYF.

V gene TRBV7-9 combines with J gene TRBJ2-4; TCRdb returns TRBD1, unconfirmable since there is no DNA. CDR1 is SEHNR and CDR2 is FQNEAQ in the germline V gene (reference sequence). The CDR3 covers 16 residues. The CDR3 sequence: CASSVSQGMSQNIQYF.

V is TRBV10-1 and J is TRBJ2-7. The CDR3 loop spans 13 amino acids. CDR1 WNHNN and CDR2 SYGVQD come from the germline V gene (reference sequence). CDR3 sequence reads: CASRSGCPYEQYF.

The chain has TRBV5-1 and TRBJ2-4; with no DNA, the TCRdb D assignment of TRBD1 cannot be verified. This CDR3 has 16 amino acids. CDR1 is SGHRS, CDR2 YFSETQ, per germline. The CDR3 spells CASSSGGGLAKNIQYF.

The genes are TRBV7-9 and TRBJ2-3; without DNA, the TCRdb call of TRBD2 cannot be checked. Germline CDR1 is SEHNR and CDR2 is FQNEAQ (reference sequence). The CDR3 contains 16 residues. CDR3 region: CASSTRTSGVSDTQYF. The whole variable domain, remainder taken from reference TRBV7-9 and TRBJ2-3, is DTGVSQNPRHKITKRGQNVTFRCDPISEHNRLYWYRQTLGQGPEFLTYFQNEAQLEKSRLLSDRFSAERPKGSFSTLEIQRTEQGDSAMYLCASSTRTSGVSDTQYFGPGTRLTVL.

V usage is TRBV11-2 and J usage is TRBJ2-1; the D call from TCRdb, TRBD1, cannot be confirmed without DNA. From germline, CDR1 is SGHAT and CDR2 FQNNGV. The length of the CDR3 is 15 residues. The chain's CDR3 is CASTVQGRAYNEQFF. The complete variable domain, with remaining parts taken from reference TRBV11-2 and TRBJ2-1, reads EAGVAQSPRYKIIEKRQSVAFWCNPISGHATLYWYQQILGQGPKLLIQFQNNGVVDDSQLPKDRFSAERLKGVDSTLKIQPAKLEDSAVYLCASTVQGRAYNEQFFGPGTRLTVL.

V and J are TRBV20-1 and TRBJ1-5. This CDR3 is 14 amino acids long. Germline V gene sequence: CDR1 DFQATT, CDR2 SNEGSKA (reference sequence). CDR3 in amino acids: CSALPTLRNQPQHF.

The chain employs TRBV4-1 and TRBJ1-1; TCRdb's assignment of TRBD1 cannot be checked, as there is no DNA. The V gene's germline CDR1 is MGHRA and CDR2 YSYEKL. This CDR3 spans 14 amino acids. The CDR3 loop reads CASSPLRGNTEAFF.

J is TRBJ1-2 and V is TRBV7-2; TCRdb gives TRBD1 as the D gene, but with no DNA this cannot be confirmed. Germline loops: CDR1 SGHTA, CDR2 FQGNSA. The CDR3 totals 12 residues. CDR3 sequence reads: CASSSGRYGYTF.

V is TRBV6-5 and J is TRBJ1-5. Germline CDR1 and CDR2: MNHEY and SVGAGI. The CDR3 runs 15 residues. CDR3 in amino acids: CASSYSATSGQPQHF.

The gene calls are TRBV7-9 and TRBJ2-1. This CDR3 comprises 14 residues. The germline V gene encodes CDR1 SEHNR and CDR2 FQNEAQ (reference sequence). CDR3 sequence reads: CASSLAVVDNEQFF.

CDR3 residues: CSIAQGEGSYEQYF. The chain has TRBV20-1 and TRBJ2-7; the TCRdb call, TRBD1, lacks DNA for checking. The germline V gene has CDR1 DFQATT and CDR2 SNEGSKA (reference sequence). This CDR3 spans 14 amino acids.

The rearrangement uses TRBV20-1 and TRBJ1-2. The germline CDR1 and CDR2 sequences are DFQATT and SNEGSKA (reference sequence). CDR3 length: 14 amino acids. The CDR3 loop reads CSASTRTNGYGYTF.

Here the CDR3 reads CASSLAREETQYF. The genes are TRBV7-2 and TRBJ2-5; TCRdb reports TRBD2, a call that lacks DNA to check it against. This CDR3 spans 13 amino acids. Germline CDR1 SGHTA, CDR2 FQGNSA. Full variable domain (outside the CDR3, taken from reference TRBV7-2 and TRBJ2-5): GAGVSQSPSNKVTEKGKDVELRCDPISGHTALYWYRQSLGQGLEFLIYFQGNSAPDKSGLPSDRFSAERTGGSVSTLTIQRTQQEDSAVYLCASSLAREETQYFGPGTRLLVL.

This chain connects TRBV7-9 to TRBJ2-2. This CDR3 region has 12 residues. Germline CDR1 SEHNR, CDR2 FQNEAQ (reference sequence). The CDR3 reads CASSFYTGELFF. Variable domain in full (rest from reference TRBV7-9 and TRBJ2-2): DTGVSQNPRHKITKRGQNVTFRCDPISEHNRLYWYRQTLGQGPEFLTYFQNEAQLEKSRLLSDRFSAERPKGSFSTLEIQRTEQGDSAMYLCASSFYTGELFFGEGSRLTVL.

The chain employs TRBV20-1 and TRBJ1-6; TCRdb indicates TRBD1, and absent DNA this call remains unverified. Germline V gene data show CDR1 as DFQATT and CDR2 as SNEGSKA (reference sequence). This CDR3 comprises 14 residues. CDR3 loop: CSARPRGGNSPLHF.

The genes are TRBV27 and TRBJ1-5. The CDR3 consists of 14 residues. Germline-derived CDR1 and CDR2 are MNHEY and SMNVEV (reference sequence). The CDR3 sequence is CASSLIGPYQPQHF.

The chain carries TRBV10-3 and TRBJ2-1; TCRdb indicates TRBD2, and absent DNA this call remains unverified. This CDR3 spans 16 amino acids. From germline, CDR1 is ENHRY and CDR2 SYGVKD. Here the CDR3 reads CAIKRGGVASYNEQFF.

The chain joins TRBV7-6 to TRBJ2-5; TCRdb's D call of TRBD1 is untestable without DNA. The germline V gene has CDR1 SGHVS and CDR2 FNYEAQ. CDR3 length: 15 residues. This chain's CDR3 is CASSYGPGQGETQYF.

The rearrangement links TRBV5-1 to TRBJ1-4. Germline V gene sequence: CDR1 SGHRS, CDR2 YFSETQ. The length of the CDR3 is 13 residues. The CDR3 spells CASSLVGREKLFF.

The genes are TRBV25-1 and TRBJ1-2; the D call of TRBD1 rests on TCRdb alone, since no DNA is present to check it. Germline V gene data show CDR1 as MGHDK and CDR2 as SYGVNS. This CDR3 contains 14 residues. CDR3: CASSSLDRGYGYTF.

The chain carries TRBV6-1 and TRBJ1-2; TCRdb reports TRBD1, a call that lacks DNA to check it against. The CDR3 extends over 15 amino acids. The germline V gene has CDR1 MNHNS and CDR2 SASEGT. The CDR3 here is CASIGRDRGYYGYTF.

The rearrangement uses TRBV7-9 and TRBJ2-5; the D call from TCRdb, TRBD1, cannot be confirmed without DNA. This CDR3 is 14 amino acids long. Germline V gene sequence: CDR1 SEHNR, CDR2 FQNEAQ (reference sequence). CDR3 region: CASSLGTPVGTQYF. The full variable domain, in which reference TRBV7-9 and TRBJ2-5 provide the parts outside the CDR3, is DTGVSQNPRHKITKRGQNVTFRCDPISEHNRLYWYRQTLGQGPEFLTYFQNEAQLEKSRLLSDRFSAERPKGSFSTLEIQRTEQGDSAMYLCASSLGTPVGTQYFGPGTRLLVL.

V usage is TRBV20-1 and J usage is TRBJ1-5. This CDR3 contains 13 residues. Germline CDR1 and CDR2: DFQATT and SNEGSKA (reference sequence). The CDR3 here is CSAETGSNQPQHF.

This chain links TRBV5-6 with TRBJ2-3. The CDR3 length is 12 residues. From germline, CDR1 is SGHDT and CDR2 YYEEEE. CDR3 loop: CASSFFTDTQYF.

This rearrangement joins TRBV20-1 to TRBJ2-1; the D call from TCRdb, TRBD1, cannot be confirmed without DNA. This CDR3 has 14 residues. In germline, CDR1 is DFQATT, CDR2 SNEGSKA (reference sequence). The chain's CDR3 is CSAPRQDVYNEQFF.

The V gene is TRBV20-1, the J gene TRBJ2-3; TCRdb picks TRBD1, but there is no DNA to check that call. The germline gives CDR1 DFQATT, CDR2 SNEGSKA (reference sequence). The CDR3 totals 15 residues. CDR3: CSASDGGGITDTQYF.